Listed below are T cell receptor beta chains from one sample, sequenced in a study of control samples from healthy donors and cancer patients. This table comes from immunoSEQ multiplex PCR, and its TCRdb copy is limited to in-frame clones, with some not included. The sample has more than 100,000 clones, 80% to 90% seen once. The sequenced material came from PBMCs. These receptors originate from a man aged 60 to 75 with lung cancer. Both conserved end residues are part of each CDR3. A D gene is named only where the DNA matches it firmly. Only part of the rows carry a size: once, few, many, or a class if the clone is expanded.

-,TRBV1,-,TRBJ1-3,TGCACCAGCAGCCAATATACCAAATTCTCAGGGTTTGGAAACACCATATATTTT,CTSSQYTKFSGFGNTIYF
-,TRBV5-6,-,TRBJ1-3,TGTGCCAGCAGCTTGCTAGGGGCTGGAAACACCATATATTTT,CASSLLGAGNTIYF
-,TRBV7-8,-,TRBJ2-1,TGTGCCAGCAGCTTAGGGTTAGCCACTAACAATGAGCAGTTCTTC,CASSLGLATNNEQFF
-,TRBV5-4,-,TRBJ2-7,TGTGCCAGCAGCTTGACGACAGGCTACGAGCAGTACTTC,CASSLTTGYEQYF
-,TRBV7-9,TRBD1,TRBJ2-5,TGTGACAGCAGTCTTACAGGGGCCCAAGAGACCCAGTACTTC,CDSSLTGAQETQYF
-,TRBV7-3,-,TRBJ2-2,TGTGCCAGCAGCCTCCCCCCCGCCGGGGAGCTGTTTTTT,CASSLPPAGELFF
-,TRBV9,-,TRBJ2-1,TGTGCCAGCAGCCGACTACAGGGTATCACCTACAATGAGCAGTTCTTC,CASSRLQGITYNEQFF
-,TRBV6-1,-,TRBJ1-6,TGTGCCAGCAGTGAGGGGACCATCTATAATTCACCCCTCCACTTT,CASSEGTIYNSPLHF
-,TRBV7-3,-,TRBJ1-2,TGTGCCAGCAGCCCAGACGGAAACTATGGCTACACCTTC,CASSPDGNYGYTF
few,TRBV18,-,TRBJ1-1,TGTGCCAGCTCACCCCTCGGGGGGAGTATGAACACTGAAGCTTTCTTT,CASSPLGGSMNTEAFF
-,TRBV24-1,-,TRBJ2-2,TGTGCCACCAGTGATCCACAGGACTACGTAAACACCGGGGAGCTGTTTTTT,CATSDPQDYVNTGELFF
-,TRBV7-9,TRBD1,TRBJ2-1,TGTGCCAGCAGAACCCCCGGGACAGGGGGTTACAATGAGCAGTTCTTC,CASRTPGTGGYNEQFF
-,TRBV7-3,TRBD2,TRBJ2-3,TGTGCCAGCACGTTAGCGGGGGACAGCACAGATACGCAGTATTTT,CASTLAGDSTDTQYF
-,TRBV30,-,TRBJ1-2,TGTGCCTGGAGTGTAGGGCAGGGAGGCTATGGCTACACCTTC,CAWSVGQGGYGYTF
once,TRBV4-2,TRBD2,TRBJ2-5,TGTGCCAGCAGCCAGCGAGCGGGGGGCTGGGAGACCCAGTACTTC,CASSQRAGGWETQYF
-,TRBV21-1,-,TRBJ2-5,TGTGCCAGCAGCAAAGCTCAGCAGGGCAAGGAGACCCAGTACTTC,CASSKAQQGKETQYF
-,TRBV6-5,TRBD1,TRBJ1-5,TGTGCCAGCCTGGACAGGGCCTACAGCAATCAGCCCCAGCATTTT,CASLDRAYSNQPQHF
-,TRBV6-5,-,TRBJ1-1,TGTGCCAGCAGTACAAGACAGAGATCGAACACTGAAGCTTTCTTT,CASSTRQRSNTEAFF
few,TRBV11-2,-,TRBJ1-2,TGTGCCAGCAGCTTAGATCGTAGTTATGGCTACACCTTC,CASSLDRSYGYTF
-,TRBV3-1/TRBV3-2,-,TRBJ2-5,TGTGCCAGCAGCCAAGACCTAGGGGCCGGGGGAGAGACCCAGTACTTC,CASSQDLGAGGETQYF
-,TRBV5-4,-,TRBJ2-7,TGTGCCAGCAGCTTGTCGGCAGGCAGCTCCTACGAGCAGTACTTC,CASSLSAGSSYEQYF
-,TRBV5-1,-,TRBJ1-6,TGCGCCAGCAGTAGGGCTCGGGATTCACCCCTCCACTTT,CASSRARDSPLHF